The sequence of this T cell receptor beta chain was determined in a study of shared T cell receptors in the human thymus. Trimming removed 3 bases from V and 5 bases from J, with 17 bases in between. Germline CDR1 is SGHDT and CDR2 is YYEEEE. This CDR3 region has 15 residues. The repertoire was sequenced with immunoSEQ multiplex PCR; TCRdb's copy has only in-frame clones and lacks some. The repertoire consists of hundreds of thousands of clones, with roughly 86% occurring once and the leading ten covering more than 0.009%. This clone has just a few counts. In addition, the sample was reused for a study of human thymus T cells. From that second work: Resections removed during corrective heart surgery provided the thymus tissue used. Apparent skewing of V and J gene usage characterized both thymic and blood repertoires.

Sequences were obtained from thymocytes. The receptor's source is a boy in the first two years of life with a congenital heart defect. The chain links TRBV5-6 to TRBJ1-2; maybe TRBD1 (6 bases). The CDR3 is CASSYGDNEPYGYTF. CDR3 sequence (DNA): TGTGCCAGCAGCTACGGGGACAATGAACCTTATGGCTACACCTTC.